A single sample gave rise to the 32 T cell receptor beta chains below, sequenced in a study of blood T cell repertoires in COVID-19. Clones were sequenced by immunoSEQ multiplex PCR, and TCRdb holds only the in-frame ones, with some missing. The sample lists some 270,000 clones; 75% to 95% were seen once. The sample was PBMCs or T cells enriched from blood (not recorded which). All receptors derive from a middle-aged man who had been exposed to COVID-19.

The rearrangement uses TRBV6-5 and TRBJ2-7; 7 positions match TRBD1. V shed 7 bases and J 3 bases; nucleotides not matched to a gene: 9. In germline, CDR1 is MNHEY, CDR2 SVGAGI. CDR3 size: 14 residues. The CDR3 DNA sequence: TGTGCCAGCAACAATCCCGGGACAGACTACGAGCAGTACTTC. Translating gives CASNNPGTDYEQYF.

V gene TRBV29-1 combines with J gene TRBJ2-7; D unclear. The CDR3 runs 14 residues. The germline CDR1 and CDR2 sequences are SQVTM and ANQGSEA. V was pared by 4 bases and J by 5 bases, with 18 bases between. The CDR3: CSVGSRVGRHEQYF. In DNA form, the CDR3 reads TGCAGCGTTGGGAGTAGAGTCGGCAGACACGAGCAGTACTTC.

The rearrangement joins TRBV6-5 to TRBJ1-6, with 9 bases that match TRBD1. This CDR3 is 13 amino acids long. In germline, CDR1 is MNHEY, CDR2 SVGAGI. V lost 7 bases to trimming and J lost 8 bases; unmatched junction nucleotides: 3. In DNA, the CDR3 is TGTGCCAGCAATCGGGACAGGGATTCACCCCTCCACTTT. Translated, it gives CASNRDRDSPLHF.

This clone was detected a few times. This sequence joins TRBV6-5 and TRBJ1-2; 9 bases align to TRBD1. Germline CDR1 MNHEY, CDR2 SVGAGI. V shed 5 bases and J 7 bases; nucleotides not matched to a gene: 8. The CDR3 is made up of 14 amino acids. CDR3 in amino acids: CASSPGQGRFGYTF. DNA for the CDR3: TGTGCCAGCAGTCCAGGACAGGGGCGGTTTGGCTACACCTTC.

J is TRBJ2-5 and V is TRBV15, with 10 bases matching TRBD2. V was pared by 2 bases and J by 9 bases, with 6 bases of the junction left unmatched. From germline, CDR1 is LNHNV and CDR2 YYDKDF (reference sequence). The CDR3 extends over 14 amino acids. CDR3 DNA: TGTGCCACCAGCAGAATGGCTAGCGGGAGCTCCCAGTACTTC. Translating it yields CATSRMASGSSQYF.

Here the CDR3 DNA reads TGTGCCAGCAGCCCCGGGGGGGGAAACGGGGAGCTGTTTTTT. Its translation is CASSPGGGNGELFF. The J gene is TRBJ2-2, the V gene TRBV9; 8 bases map to TRBD2. V lost 4 bases to trimming and J lost 7 bases; unmatched junction nucleotides: 6. The CDR3 runs 14 residues. The V gene's germline CDR1 is SGDLS and CDR2 YYNGEE.

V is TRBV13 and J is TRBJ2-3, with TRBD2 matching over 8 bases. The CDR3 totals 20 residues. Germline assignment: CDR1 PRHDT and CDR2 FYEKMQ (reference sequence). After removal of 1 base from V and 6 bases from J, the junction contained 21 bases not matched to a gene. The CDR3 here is CASSLDGLAPSDEMVDTQYF. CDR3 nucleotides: TGTGCCAGCAGCTTAGACGGACTAGCTCCCTCGGATGAAATGGTGGATACGCAGTATTTT.

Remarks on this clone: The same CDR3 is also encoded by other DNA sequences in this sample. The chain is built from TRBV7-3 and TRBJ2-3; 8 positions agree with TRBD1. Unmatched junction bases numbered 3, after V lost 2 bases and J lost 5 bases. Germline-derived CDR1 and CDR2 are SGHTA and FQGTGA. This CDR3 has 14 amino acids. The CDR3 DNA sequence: TGTGCCAGCAGCTTAGGACAGGGACTAGATACGCAGTATTTT. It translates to CASSLGQGLDTQYF.

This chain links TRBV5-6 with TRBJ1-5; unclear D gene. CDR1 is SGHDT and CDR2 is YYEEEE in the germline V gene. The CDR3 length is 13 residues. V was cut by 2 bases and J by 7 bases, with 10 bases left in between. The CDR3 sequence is CASSFAGEQPQHF. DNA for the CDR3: TGTGCCAGCAGCTTTGCGGGAGAACAGCCCCAGCATTTT.

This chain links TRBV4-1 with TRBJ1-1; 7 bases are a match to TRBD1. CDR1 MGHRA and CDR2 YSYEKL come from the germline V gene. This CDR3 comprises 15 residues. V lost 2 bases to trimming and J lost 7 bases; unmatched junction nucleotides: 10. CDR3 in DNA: TGCGCCAGCAGCCAACCCGGACAGGATTATGGTGAAGCTTTCTTT. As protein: CASSQPGQDYGEAFF.

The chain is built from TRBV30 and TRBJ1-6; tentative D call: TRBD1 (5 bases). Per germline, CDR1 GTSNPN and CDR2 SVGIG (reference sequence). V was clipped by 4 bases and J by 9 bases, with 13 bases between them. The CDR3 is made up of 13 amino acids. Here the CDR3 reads CAWIDSDGSPLHF. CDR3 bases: TGTGCCTGGATAGACAGTGATGGTTCACCCCTCCACTTT.

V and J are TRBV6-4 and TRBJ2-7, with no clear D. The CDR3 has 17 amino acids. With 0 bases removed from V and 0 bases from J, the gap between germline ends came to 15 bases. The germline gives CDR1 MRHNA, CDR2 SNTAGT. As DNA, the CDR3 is TGTGCCAGCAGTGACTCCGACACCGATTTAAGCTCCTACGAGCAGTACTTC. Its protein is CASSDSDTDLSSYEQYF.

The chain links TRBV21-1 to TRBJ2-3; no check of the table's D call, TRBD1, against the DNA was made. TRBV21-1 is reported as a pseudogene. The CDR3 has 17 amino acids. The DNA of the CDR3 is TGTGCCAGCAGCAATCTAAAAGGACAGGCCAGCACAGATACGCAGTATTTT. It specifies CASSNLKGQASTDTQYF.

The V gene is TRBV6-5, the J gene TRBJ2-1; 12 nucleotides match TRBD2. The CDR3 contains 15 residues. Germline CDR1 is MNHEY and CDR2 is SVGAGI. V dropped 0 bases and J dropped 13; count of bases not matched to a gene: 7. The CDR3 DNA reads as TGTGCCAGCAGTTACTCGCCGACTAGCGGGAGTTCCCAGTTCTTC. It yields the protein CASSYSPTSGSSQFF.

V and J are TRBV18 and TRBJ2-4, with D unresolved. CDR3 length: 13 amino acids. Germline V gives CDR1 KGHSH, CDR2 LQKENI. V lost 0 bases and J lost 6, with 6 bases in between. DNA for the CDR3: TGTGCCAGCTCACCACCTCCCGGAAACATTCAGTACTTC. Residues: CASSPPPGNIQYF.

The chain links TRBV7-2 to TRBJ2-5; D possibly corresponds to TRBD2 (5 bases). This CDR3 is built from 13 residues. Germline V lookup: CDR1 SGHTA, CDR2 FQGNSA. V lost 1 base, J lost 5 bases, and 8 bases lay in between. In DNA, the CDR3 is TGTGCCAGCAGCTTAGTACAGCGGGAGACCCAGTACTTC. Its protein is CASSLVQRETQYF.

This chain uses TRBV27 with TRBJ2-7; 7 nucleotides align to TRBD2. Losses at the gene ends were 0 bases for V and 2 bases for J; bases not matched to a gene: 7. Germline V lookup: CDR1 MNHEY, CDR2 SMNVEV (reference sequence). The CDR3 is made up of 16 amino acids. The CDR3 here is CASSLSTGGNAYEQYF. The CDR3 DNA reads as TGTGCCAGCAGTTTATCGACGGGAGGAAACGCCTACGAGCAGTACTTC.

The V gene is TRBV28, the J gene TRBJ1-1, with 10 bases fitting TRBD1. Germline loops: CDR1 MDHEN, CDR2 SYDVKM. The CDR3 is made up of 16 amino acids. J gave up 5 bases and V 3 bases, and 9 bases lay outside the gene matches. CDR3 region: CASSFGDRGSATEAFF. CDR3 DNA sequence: TGTGCCAGCAGTTTCGGGGACAGGGGTTCGGCAACTGAAGCTTTCTTT.

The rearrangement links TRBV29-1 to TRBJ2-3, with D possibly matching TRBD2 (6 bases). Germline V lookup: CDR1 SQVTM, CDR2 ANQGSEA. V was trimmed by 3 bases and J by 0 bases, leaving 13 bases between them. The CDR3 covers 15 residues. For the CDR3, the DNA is TGCAGCGTTGAGTCGGCGGGGTCTAGCACAGATACGCAGTATTTT. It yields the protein CSVESAGSSTDTQYF.

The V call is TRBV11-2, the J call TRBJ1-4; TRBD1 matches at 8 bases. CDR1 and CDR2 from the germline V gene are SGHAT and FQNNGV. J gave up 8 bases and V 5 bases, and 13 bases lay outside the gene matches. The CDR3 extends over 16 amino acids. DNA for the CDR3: TGTGCCAGCAGCAAACAGGGGGGGCAGGGTTTCGAAAAACTGTTTTTT. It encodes CASSKQGGQGFEKLFF.

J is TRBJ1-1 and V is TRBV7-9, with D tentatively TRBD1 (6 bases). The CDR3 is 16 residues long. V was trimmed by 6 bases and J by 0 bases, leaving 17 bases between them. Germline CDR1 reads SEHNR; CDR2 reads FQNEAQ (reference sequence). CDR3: CASSKGDTELNTEAFF. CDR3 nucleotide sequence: TGTGCCAGCAGTAAAGGGGACACGGAGCTGAACACTGAAGCTTTCTTT.

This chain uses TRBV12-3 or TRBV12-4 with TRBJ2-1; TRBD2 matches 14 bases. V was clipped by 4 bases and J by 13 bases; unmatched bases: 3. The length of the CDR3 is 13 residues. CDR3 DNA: TGTGCCAGCAGTTCCGGACTAGCGGGAGGACAGTTCTTC. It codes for CASSSGLAGGQFF.

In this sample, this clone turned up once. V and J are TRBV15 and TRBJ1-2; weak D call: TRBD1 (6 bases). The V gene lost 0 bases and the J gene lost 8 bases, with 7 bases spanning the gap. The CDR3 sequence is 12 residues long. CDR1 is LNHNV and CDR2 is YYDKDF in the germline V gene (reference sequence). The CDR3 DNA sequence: TGTGCCACCAGCAGAGAGAGGGGGGGCTACACCTTC. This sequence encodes CATSRERGGYTF.

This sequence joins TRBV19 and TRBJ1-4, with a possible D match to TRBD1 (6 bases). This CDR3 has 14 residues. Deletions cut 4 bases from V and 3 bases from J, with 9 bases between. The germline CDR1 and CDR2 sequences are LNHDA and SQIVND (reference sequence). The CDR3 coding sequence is TGTGCCAGTAGTAACAGGGCCGCTAATGAAAAACTGTTTTTT. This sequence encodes CASSNRAANEKLFF.

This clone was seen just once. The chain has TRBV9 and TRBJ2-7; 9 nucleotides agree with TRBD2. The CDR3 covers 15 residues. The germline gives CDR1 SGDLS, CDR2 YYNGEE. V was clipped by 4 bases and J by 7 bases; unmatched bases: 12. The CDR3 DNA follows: TGTGCCAGCAGCCCCCCGGGACTAGCAGCTAAAGAGCAGTACTTC. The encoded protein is CASSPPGLAAKEQYF.

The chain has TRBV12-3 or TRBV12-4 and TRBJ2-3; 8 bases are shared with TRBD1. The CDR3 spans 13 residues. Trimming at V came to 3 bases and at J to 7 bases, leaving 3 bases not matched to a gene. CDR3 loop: CASSLDRANTQYF. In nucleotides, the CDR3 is TGTGCCAGCAGTTTGGACAGGGCGAATACGCAGTATTTT.

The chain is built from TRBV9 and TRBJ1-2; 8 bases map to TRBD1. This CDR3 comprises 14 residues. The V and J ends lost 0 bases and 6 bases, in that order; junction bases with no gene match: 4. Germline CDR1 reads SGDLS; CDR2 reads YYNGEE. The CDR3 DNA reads TGTGCCAGCAGCGTAGGTCGACAGGGGAATGGCTACACCTTC. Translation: CASSVGRQGNGYTF.

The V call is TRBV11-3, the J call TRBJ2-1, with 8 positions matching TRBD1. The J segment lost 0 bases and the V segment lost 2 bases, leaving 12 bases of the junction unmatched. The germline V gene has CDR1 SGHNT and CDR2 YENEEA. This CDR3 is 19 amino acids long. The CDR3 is CASSLQTGADLASYNEQFF. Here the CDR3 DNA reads TGTGCCAGCAGCTTACAGACAGGGGCCGACCTTGCCTCCTACAATGAGCAGTTCTTC. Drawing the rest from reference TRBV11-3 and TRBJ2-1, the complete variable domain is EAGVVQSPRYKIIEKKQPVAFWCNPISGHNTLYWYLQNLGQGPELLIRYENEEAVDDSQLPKDRFSAERLKGVDSTLKIQPAELGDSAVYLCASSLQTGADLASYNEQFFGPGTRLTVL.

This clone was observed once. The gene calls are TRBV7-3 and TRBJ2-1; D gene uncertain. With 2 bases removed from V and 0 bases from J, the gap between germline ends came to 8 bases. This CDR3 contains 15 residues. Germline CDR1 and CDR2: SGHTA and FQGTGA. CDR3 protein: CASSLLGSSYNEQFF. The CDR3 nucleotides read TGTGCCAGCAGCTTACTAGGTAGCTCCTACAATGAGCAGTTCTTC.

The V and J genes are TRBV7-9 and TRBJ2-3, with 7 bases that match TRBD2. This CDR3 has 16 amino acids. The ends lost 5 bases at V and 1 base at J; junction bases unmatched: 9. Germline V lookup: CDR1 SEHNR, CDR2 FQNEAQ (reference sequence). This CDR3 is CASSIPPRGGTDTQYF. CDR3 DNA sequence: TGTGCCAGCAGCATACCGCCTCGGGGGGGCACAGATACGCAGTATTTT.

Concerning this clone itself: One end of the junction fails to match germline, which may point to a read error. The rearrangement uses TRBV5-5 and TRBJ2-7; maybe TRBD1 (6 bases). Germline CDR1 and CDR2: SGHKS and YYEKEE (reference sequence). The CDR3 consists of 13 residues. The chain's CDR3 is CASTLTGSYEQYF. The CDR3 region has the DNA TGTGCCAGCACCTTGACAGGCTCCTACGAGCAGTACTTC.

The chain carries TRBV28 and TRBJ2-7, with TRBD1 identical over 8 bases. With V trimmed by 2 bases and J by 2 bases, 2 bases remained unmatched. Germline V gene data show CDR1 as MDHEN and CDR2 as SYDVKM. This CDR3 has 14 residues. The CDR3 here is CASSLTGGAYEQYF. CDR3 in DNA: TGTGCCAGCAGTTTAACAGGGGGAGCCTACGAGCAGTACTTC.